The 2 T cell receptor beta chains presented below share a single source sample, sequenced in a study of cytomegalovirus exposure and HLA in healthy donors. Both 60 Vbeta primers and 13 Jbeta primers went into the PCR. Generated by immunoSEQ multiplex PCR, the TCRdb table keeps only in-frame clones and is missing some. This repertoire shows about 160,000 clones, about three quarters found once; its top ten account for around 3.1%. Sample: PBMCs. These receptors all come from a woman between 35 and 50 years old in good health and CMV-seronegative.

This clone came up a few times. The rearrangement links TRBV5-5 to TRBJ1-5; possible D gene TRBD1, 5 bases. The CDR3 covers 14 residues. Trimming removed 7 bases at V and 2 bases at J, with 13 bases between. CDR1 and CDR2 (germline): SGHKS, YYEKEE (reference sequence). CDR3 loop: CASGRGSGNQPQHF. CDR3 in DNA: TGTGCCAGCGGGAGGGGCTCAGGCAATCAGCCCCAGCATTTT.

V gene TRBV27 combines with J gene TRBJ1-6, with TRBD1 identical over 7 bases. V was pared by 6 bases and J by 6 bases, with 14 bases of the junction left unmatched. CDR1 and CDR2 from the germline V gene are MNHEY and SMNVEV (reference sequence). This CDR3 has 17 amino acids. The CDR3 protein is CASRKTPGTEFNSPLHF. The CDR3 coding sequence is TGTGCCAGCAGGAAAACCCCCGGGACAGAGTTTAATTCACCCCTCCACTTT.